Listed below are T cell receptor beta chains from one sample, sequenced in a study of CD8+CD57+ T cells in acquired aplastic anemia. TCRdb processed the reads anew with MiXCR; each CDR3 protein has one entry. The sample includes around 80,000 distinct CDR3 sequences, roughly three quarters of them seen just once. Sequencing was done on a sample of sorted CD4+, CD8+, or CD8+CD57+ T cells (not recorded which) from PBMCs. The receptors shown here come from a human donor with aplastic anemia. CDR3s include the opening cysteine and the closing phenylalanine or tryptophan. A D gene is named only where the DNA matches it firmly. A row's size may be missing; if present it is once, few, many or a size class.

j_gene | abundance | v_gene | d_gene | CDR3aa | CDR3nt
TRBJ2-1 | - | TRBV20-1 | - | CSASGYNEQFF | TGCAGTGCTAGCGGTTACAATGAGCAGTTCTTC
TRBJ2-7 | many | TRBV7-9 | - | CAAGDSYEQYF | TGTGCCGCAGGGGACTCCTACGAGCAGTACTTC
TRBJ2-6 | - | TRBV7-3 | - | CASSYQGYSGANVLTF | TGTGCCAGCAGCTACCAGGGTTACTCTGGGGCCAACGTCCTGACTTTC
TRBJ1-2 | - | TRBV2 | - | CASSFPELYGYTF | TGTGCCAGCAGTTTCCCGGAACTCTATGGCTACACCTTC
TRBJ1-6 | - | TRBV10-3 | TRBD1 | CASEMDRIGSPLHF | TGTGCCAGCGAGATGGACAGGATCGGTTCACCCCTCCACTTT
TRBJ2-7 | few | TRBV27 | TRBD1 | CASREGTGRPGDEQYF | TGTGCCAGTCGCGAAGGGACAGGCCGACCTGGCGACGAGCAGTACTTC
TRBJ2-3 | few | TRBV25-1 | TRBD1 | CASSDSDRGADTQYF | TGTGCCAGCAGTGACTCTGACAGGGGTGCAGATACGCAGTATTTT
TRBJ2-1 | - | TRBV2 | - | CATKREPGYNEQFF | TGTGCCACAAAAAGGGAGCCGGGCTACAATGAGCAGTTCTTC
TRBJ1-4 | - | TRBV7-8 | - | CASSLGDFEKLFF | TGTGCCAGCAGCTTAGGCGACTTTGAAAAACTGTTTTTT
TRBJ2-7 | - | TRBV19 | - | CASSPQGTIYEQYF | TGTGCCAGTAGCCCACAGGGCACAATCTACGAGCAGTACTTC
TRBJ2-7 | - | TRBV7-2 | - | CASSLTPYEQYF | TGTGCCAGCAGCTTAACTCCCTACGAGCAGTACTTC
TRBJ2-5 | - | TRBV2 | - | CASTEYETQYF | TGTGCCAGCACTGAATATGAGACCCAGTACTTC
TRBJ1-1 | - | TRBV19 | TRBD1 | CASSTIDREDTEAFF | TGTGCCAGTAGTACTATTGACAGGGAAGACACTGAAGCTTTCTTT
TRBJ2-2 | - | TRBV7-3 | - | CASSVAAAVTGELFF | TGTGCCAGCAGCGTGGCGGCAGCGGTCACCGGGGAGCTGTTTTTT
TRBJ2-5 | - | TRBV2 | TRBD1 | CASTGQGQTQYF | TGTGCCAGCACTGGACAGGGCCAGACCCAGTACTTC
TRBJ1-2 | - | TRBV24-1 | TRBD1 | CTTSDPGQGQGYGYTF | TGTACCACCAGTGATCCCGGACAGGGTCAAGGCTATGGCTACACCTTC
TRBJ2-7 | many | TRBV5-6 | TRBD2 | CASRLGLAGADEQYF | TGTGCCAGCAGATTGGGACTAGCGGGAGCGGACGAGCAGTACTTC
TRBJ2-2 | - | TRBV11-3 | - | CASSLDRGTGELFF | TGTGCCAGCAGCTTAGACAGGGGCACCGGGGAGCTGTTTTTT
TRBJ2-1 | - | TRBV20-1 | - | CSTWANEQFF | TGCAGCACCTGGGCCAATGAGCAGTTCTTC
TRBJ2-3 | few | TRBV20-1 | TRBD2 | CSAGQRGRSTDTQYF | TGCAGTGCTGGGCAGCGGGGACGGAGCACAGATACGCAGTATTTT
TRBJ1-2 | - | TRBV15 | - | CATSARTVSYGYTF | TGTGCCACCAGCGCTCGGACAGTCAGCTATGGCTACACCTTC
TRBJ1-1 | few | TRBV19 | TRBD1 | CASSIDTGGTEAFF | TGTGCCAGTAGTATAGATACAGGGGGCACTGAAGCTTTCTTT